These 16 T cell receptor beta chains came from one sample sequenced in a study of blood T cell repertoires in COVID-19. Assay used: immunoSEQ multiplex PCR; TCRdb lists only in-frame clones, some missing. The sample has some 150,000 clones; 80% to 90% are singletons. Sample: peripheral blood. The origin of the receptors is a woman older than 75 with acute or convalescent COVID-19.

The chain links TRBV5-4 to TRBJ2-1; D possibly corresponds to TRBD2 (6 bases). V was pared by 0 bases and J by 3 bases, with 16 bases between. The germline V gene encodes CDR1 SGHNT and CDR2 YYREEE (reference sequence). This CDR3 spans 17 amino acids. The CDR3, as DNA: TGTGCCAGCAGCTTGGGCGGTGGCGGGGTTGTCTACAATGAGCAGTTCTTC. Translation gives CASSLGGGGVVYNEQFF.

The chain has TRBV5-1 and TRBJ1-1; no reliable D call. Germline-derived CDR1 and CDR2 are SGHRS and YFSETQ. With 2 bases removed from V and 0 bases from J, the gap between germline ends came to 8 bases. The CDR3 covers 14 residues. CDR3 sequence: CASSFYELNTEAFF. For the CDR3, the DNA is TGCGCCAGCAGCTTCTACGAGCTGAACACTGAAGCTTTCTTT.

The V gene is TRBV5-1, the J gene TRBJ2-1, with D perhaps TRBD1 (6 bases). CDR1 SGHRS and CDR2 YFSETQ come from the germline V gene. Trimming cost V 4 bases and J 7 bases, with 15 bases left between them. This CDR3 region has 14 residues. CDR3 DNA: TGCGCCAGCAGCGTCACAGGGTATGGGAATGAGCAGTTCTTC. Protein: CASSVTGYGNEQFF.

The rearrangement uses TRBV2 and TRBJ1-6; 7 nucleotides align to TRBD1. With 5 bases clipped from V and 7 bases from J, the junction kept 8 bases outside the gene matches. In germline, CDR1 is SNHLY, CDR2 FYNNEI. The CDR3 runs 15 residues. This chain's CDR3 is CASSQDRPPNSPLHF. In nucleotides, the CDR3 is TGTGCCAGCAGTCAGGACAGGCCCCCGAATTCACCCCTCCACTTT. Filled out from reference TRBV2 and TRBJ1-6, the complete variable domain reads EPEVTQTPSHQVTQMGQEVILRCVPISNHLYFYWYRQILGQKVEFLVSFYNNEISEKSEIFDDQFSVERPDGSNFTLKIRSTKLEDSAMYFCASSQDRPPNSPLHFGNGTRLTVT.

The chain uses TRBV9 and TRBJ2-3; TRBD2 matches at 11 bases. The CDR3 sequence is 16 residues long. Germline-derived CDR1 and CDR2 are SGDLS and YYNGEE. J lost 3 bases, V lost 0 bases, and 3 bases had no gene match. The CDR3 DNA sequence: TGTGCCAGCAGCGTAGTCCTAGCGGGGGGAACAGATACGCAGTATTTT. It is translated as CASSVVLAGGTDTQYF.

This clone has more than one count but fewer than ten. The gene calls are TRBV2 and TRBJ1-1; no clear D. From germline, CDR1 is SNHLY and CDR2 FYNNEI. V was trimmed by 6 bases and J by 2 bases, leaving 13 bases between them. This CDR3 has 14 residues. As DNA, the CDR3 is TGTGCCAGCAGCGGGGTGATGGTCAACACTGAAGCTTTCTTT. Protein sequence: CASSGVMVNTEAFF. Together with reference TRBV2 and TRBJ1-1, the CDR3 gives the full variable domain: EPEVTQTPSHQVTQMGQEVILRCVPISNHLYFYWYRQILGQKVEFLVSFYNNEISEKSEIFDDQFSVERPDGSNFTLKIRSTKLEDSAMYFCASSGVMVNTEAFFGQGTRLTVV.

The chain uses TRBV7-3 and TRBJ2-3; TRBD1 might be the D (6 bases). This CDR3 is 17 amino acids long. V lost 0 bases to trimming and J lost 4 bases, with 17 bases between them. CDR1 and CDR2 from the germline V gene are SGHTA and FQGTGA. CDR3 coding DNA: TGTGCCAGCAGCTTAACTGGCGGTGGCAGGGGACCAGATACGCAGTATTTT. The encoded protein is CASSLTGGGRGPDTQYF.

This chain links TRBV19 with TRBJ1-3, with D possibly TRBD1 on 5 matching bases. Germline V CDR1 and CDR2: LNHDA, SQIVND (reference sequence). Trimming stripped 5 bases from V and 2 bases from J, with 13 bases between. The CDR3 extends over 15 amino acids. The CDR3 region is CASSSSPGTGNTIYF. CDR3 in DNA: TGTGCCAGTAGTTCCTCTCCAGGGACTGGAAACACCATATATTTT.

V gene TRBV23-1 combines with J gene TRBJ1-2; perhaps TRBD1 as D (6 bases). TRBV23-1 is marked as an open reading frame, function uncertain. This CDR3 comprises 17 residues. Trimming shortened V by 4 bases and J by 2 bases, and 20 bases separated the two germline ends. For the CDR3, the DNA is TGCGCCAGCAGTCCCCTTCCACAAGACAGGACCAACTATGGCTACACCTTC. Translation gives CASSPLPQDRTNYGYTF.

For this clone: At the DNA level, this CDR3 is encoded by other sequences in the same sample as well. As DNA, the CDR3 is TGTGCCAGCAGCTGGGACTCTCAAGAGACCCAGTACTTC. Translation: CASSWDSQETQYF. The chain employs TRBV5-4 and TRBJ2-5, with D perhaps TRBD2 (6 bases). This CDR3 spans 13 amino acids. V lost 3 bases to trimming and J lost 2 bases, with 8 bases between them. The germline V gene has CDR1 SGHNT and CDR2 YYREEE (reference sequence).

This chain joins TRBV27 and TRBJ2-5, with a tentative D call TRBD1 (5 bases). Deletions cut 3 bases from V and 2 bases from J, with 10 bases between. The germline V gene has CDR1 MNHEY and CDR2 SMNVEV (reference sequence). The CDR3 sequence is 14 residues long. CDR3 residues: CASSFQGSQETQYF. The CDR3 DNA reads as TGTGCCAGCAGTTTCCAGGGAAGTCAAGAGACCCAGTACTTC.

The rearrangement uses TRBV7-2 and TRBJ1-5, with unresolved D. This CDR3 has 14 residues. V shed 1 base and J shed 9 bases, with 13 bases lying between them. CDR1 SGHTA and CDR2 FQGNSA come from the germline V gene. The CDR3 DNA sequence: TGTGCCAGCAGCTTAGGCCAGGCGAGCGGGCCCCAGCATTTT. Its translation: CASSLGQASGPQHF.

The chain has TRBV5-1 and TRBJ1-2; D uncertain. CDR1 and CDR2 from the germline V gene are SGHRS and YFSETQ. The germline V and J ends were trimmed by 3 bases and 3 bases, with 9 bases remaining between them. This CDR3 is built from 13 residues. The CDR3 bases are TGCGCCAGCAGCTCCACGGGGTACTATGGCTACACCTTC. Its translation is CASSSTGYYGYTF.

This chain joins TRBV7-2 and TRBJ1-4, with TRBD1 matching 7 bases. In germline, CDR1 is SGHTA, CDR2 FQGNSA. The CDR3 sequence is 13 residues long. Trimming removed 5 bases from V and 7 bases from J; junction bases left unmatched: 4. The CDR3 loop is CASSAYRGEKLFF. The CDR3 DNA reads as TGTGCCAGCAGCGCCTACAGGGGTGAAAAACTGTTTTTT.

The J gene is TRBJ1-5, the V gene TRBV2; D might be TRBD1 (5 bases). This CDR3 region has 15 residues. Germline CDR1 SNHLY, CDR2 FYNNEI. Trimming removed 6 bases at V and 0 bases at J, with 12 bases between. In DNA form, the CDR3 reads TGTGCCAGCAGGCGCGAGACAGATAGCAATCAGCCCCAGCATTTT. Amino acids: CASRRETDSNQPQHF.

This clone was picked up a small number of times. J is TRBJ1-1 and V is TRBV10-3, with 7 bases aligning to TRBD1. Trimming removed 7 bases from V and 0 bases from J; junction bases left unmatched: 5. The CDR3 length is 14 residues. Germline assignment: CDR1 ENHRY and CDR2 SYGVKD. The CDR3, as DNA: TGTGCCATCATCCGGGACAGCTTGAACACTGAAGCTTTCTTT. Its translation: CAIIRDSLNTEAFF.